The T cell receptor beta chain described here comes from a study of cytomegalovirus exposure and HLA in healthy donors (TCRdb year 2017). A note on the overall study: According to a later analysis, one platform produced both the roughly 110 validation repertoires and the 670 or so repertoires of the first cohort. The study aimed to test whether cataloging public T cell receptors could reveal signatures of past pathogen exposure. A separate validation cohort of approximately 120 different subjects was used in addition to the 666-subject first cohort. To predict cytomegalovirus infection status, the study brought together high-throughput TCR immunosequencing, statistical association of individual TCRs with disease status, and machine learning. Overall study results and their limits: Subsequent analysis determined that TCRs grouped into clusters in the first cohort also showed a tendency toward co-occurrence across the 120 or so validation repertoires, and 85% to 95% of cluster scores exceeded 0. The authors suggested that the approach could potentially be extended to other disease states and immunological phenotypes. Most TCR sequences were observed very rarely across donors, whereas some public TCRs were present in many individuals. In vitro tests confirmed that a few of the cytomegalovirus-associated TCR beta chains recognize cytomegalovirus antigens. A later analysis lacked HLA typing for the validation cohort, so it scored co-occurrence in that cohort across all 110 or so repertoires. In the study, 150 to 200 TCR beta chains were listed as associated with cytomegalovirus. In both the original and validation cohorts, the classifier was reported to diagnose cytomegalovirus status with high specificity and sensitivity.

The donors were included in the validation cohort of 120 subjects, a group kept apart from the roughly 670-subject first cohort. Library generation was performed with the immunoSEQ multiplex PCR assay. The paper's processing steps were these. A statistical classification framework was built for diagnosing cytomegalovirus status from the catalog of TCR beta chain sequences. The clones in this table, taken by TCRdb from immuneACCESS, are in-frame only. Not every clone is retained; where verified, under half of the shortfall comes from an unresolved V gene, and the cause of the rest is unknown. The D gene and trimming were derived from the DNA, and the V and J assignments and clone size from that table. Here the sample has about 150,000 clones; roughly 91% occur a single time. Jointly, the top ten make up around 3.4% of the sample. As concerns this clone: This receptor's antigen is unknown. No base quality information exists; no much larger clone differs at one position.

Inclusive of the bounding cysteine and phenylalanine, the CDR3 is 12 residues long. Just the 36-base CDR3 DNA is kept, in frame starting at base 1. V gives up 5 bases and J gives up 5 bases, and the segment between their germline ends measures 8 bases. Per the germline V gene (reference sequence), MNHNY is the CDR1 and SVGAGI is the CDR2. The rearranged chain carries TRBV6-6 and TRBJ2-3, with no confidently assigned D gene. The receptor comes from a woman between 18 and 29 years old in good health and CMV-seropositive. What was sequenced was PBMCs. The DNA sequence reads TGTGCCAGCAGTGCCTATAGAGATACGCAGTATTTT. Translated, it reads CASSAYRDTQYF.